This passage covers 25 T cell receptor beta chains from one sample sequenced in a study of somatic mutations in cytotoxic T cells in rheumatoid arthritis. Measured with immunoSEQ multiplex PCR; TCRdb has only the in-frame clones, and not every one. This sample has about 4,800 clones, with approximately 86% found just once. Sequenced: CD8+ T cells sorted from blood. These receptors were collected from a woman aged 45-60 years with rheumatoid arthritis.

This rearrangement joins TRBV2 to TRBJ2-7, with 7 positions matching TRBD1. The CDR3 has 12 residues. Germline-derived CDR1 and CDR2 are SNHLY and FYNNEI. V was clipped by 9 bases and J by 3 bases; unmatched bases: 5. CDR3 in DNA: TGTGCCAGATCGACAGGGCTCTACGAGCAGTACTTC. It translates to CARSTGLYEQYF.

This chain links TRBV5-6 with TRBJ2-3; possibly TRBD2 for D (6 bases). Germline assignment: CDR1 SGHDT and CDR2 YYEEEE. V gave up 4 bases and J gave up 5 bases, with 20 bases separating them. The CDR3 has 16 amino acids. In DNA, the CDR3 is TGTGCCAGCAGCGGGGGAGGAGGGAGTCCTCTAGATACGCAGTATTTT. Translating gives CASSGGGGSPLDTQYF.

V is TRBV6-5 and J is TRBJ2-1; D is perhaps TRBD2 (6 bases). The CDR3 contains 15 residues. V was shortened by 3 bases and J by 5 bases, with 14 bases between the two germline ends. CDR1 is MNHEY and CDR2 is SVGAGI in the germline V gene. CDR3 region: CASSYRIAVNNEQFF. CDR3 nucleotide sequence: TGTGCCAGCAGTTATAGGATAGCGGTAAACAATGAGCAGTTCTTC.

The CDR3 DNA reads TGTGCCAGTAGACATCTAGCGGGGGGGCAGAATGAGCAGTTCTTC. Translating gives CASRHLAGGQNEQFF. The chain recombines TRBV19 with TRBJ2-1; 12 bases are a match to TRBD2. Per the germline V gene, CDR1 is LNHDA and CDR2 is SQIVND (reference sequence). With 6 bases clipped from V and 7 bases from J, the junction kept 7 bases outside the gene matches. The CDR3 runs to 15 residues.

The V call is TRBV5-4, the J call TRBJ1-2, with D perhaps matching TRBD1 (5 bases). The CDR3 length is 15 residues. Trimming removed 1 base from V and 6 bases from J, with 16 bases in between. Germline V gene data show CDR1 as SGHNT and CDR2 as YYREEE (reference sequence). This CDR3 reads CASSLSLPGWDGYTF. The CDR3 DNA is TGTGCCAGCAGCTTGTCGCTACCAGGGTGGGATGGCTACACCTTC.

The chain couples TRBV12-5 to TRBJ1-1, with D perhaps TRBD1 (5 bases). Germline CDR1 LGHNT, CDR2 FRNRAP. V was shortened by 5 bases and J by 6 bases, with 10 bases between the two germline ends. The CDR3 runs 12 residues. As DNA, the CDR3 is TGTGCTAGTGGTCCCGGGGGTTCTGAAGCTTTCTTT. As protein: CASGPGGSEAFF.

This clone was observed once. V gene TRBV4-1 combines with J gene TRBJ2-5; a weak D match, TRBD2 (6 bases). Germline CDR1 is MGHRA and CDR2 is YSYEKL. V was trimmed by 3 bases and J by 4 bases, leaving 9 bases between them. This CDR3 contains 13 residues. The CDR3 sequence: CASSQSGPETQYF. The CDR3 nucleotides read TGCGCCAGCAGCCAGAGCGGGCCAGAGACCCAGTACTTC.

The rearrangement uses TRBV4-1 and TRBJ2-1; a possible D gene is TRBD1 (6 bases). This CDR3 comprises 16 residues. CDR1 and CDR2 from the germline V gene are MGHRA and YSYEKL. Trimming removed 2 bases from V and 5 bases from J, with 16 bases in between. CDR3 DNA sequence: TGCGCCAGCAGCCAACAAAGGATGTCAGGGGACAATGAGCAGTTCTTC. Translation: CASSQQRMSGDNEQFF.

This chain connects TRBV6-5 to TRBJ1-2, with a weak D call TRBD1 (5 bases). Looked up from germline, CDR1 is MNHEY and CDR2 is SVGAGI. Deletions cut 2 bases from V and 5 bases from J, with 9 bases between. This CDR3 region has 13 residues. As DNA, the CDR3 is TGTGCCAGCAGTTACAGGGGATTATATGGCTACACCTTC. This gives the protein CASSYRGLYGYTF.

V is TRBV5-8 and J is TRBJ1-2, with D perhaps TRBD1 (6 bases). The V gene lost 4 bases and the J gene lost 4 bases, with 17 bases spanning the gap. The germline CDR1 and CDR2 sequences are SGHTS and YDEGEE. This CDR3 spans 15 amino acids. CDR3 region: CASSGQSGVSYGYTF. CDR3 DNA: TGTGCCAGCAGCGGGCAATCAGGGGTCAGCTATGGCTACACCTTC.

The chain recombines TRBV27 with TRBJ1-5, with TRBD1 as a possible D gene (5 bases). CDR3 length equals 13 residues. The V end lost 2 bases, the J end lost 7 bases, and 9 bases lay between the germline ends. The germline V gene has CDR1 MNHEY and CDR2 SMNVEV (reference sequence). In DNA, the CDR3 is TGTGCCAGCAGTTTAGGCAGGGTACAGCCCCAGCATTTT. As protein: CASSLGRVQPQHF.

The V and J genes are TRBV7-8 and TRBJ1-5; D call uncertain. Germline V gene sequence: CDR1 SGHVS, CDR2 FQNEAQ. The CDR3 has 15 residues. V was cut by 1 base and J by 1 base, with 8 bases left in between. The CDR3 loop is CASSLDSISNQPQHF. CDR3 nucleotide sequence: TGTGCCAGCAGCTTAGACTCTATCAGCAATCAGCCCCAGCATTTT.

J is TRBJ2-1 and V is TRBV7-9, with 7 bases that match TRBD1. Germline V gene sequence: CDR1 SEHNR, CDR2 FQNEAQ (reference sequence). The CDR3 runs 15 residues. Trimming removed 4 bases from V and 4 bases from J; junction bases left unmatched: 7. The CDR3 region is CASSSRDSVYNEQFF. The CDR3 region has the DNA TGTGCCAGCAGCTCAAGGGACAGTGTATACAATGAGCAGTTCTTC.

The chain recombines TRBV28 with TRBJ2-7; no firm D call. The CDR3 is 14 residues long. The germline V gene has CDR1 MDHEN and CDR2 SYDVKM. V lost 6 bases, J lost 0 bases, and 12 bases lay in between. CDR3 in amino acids: CASRVSLSSYEQYF. The CDR3 nucleotides are TGTGCCAGCAGGGTTTCACTGAGCTCCTACGAGCAGTACTTC.

The chain links TRBV19 to TRBJ2-2, with TRBD2 matching over 8 bases. CDR3 length: 15 amino acids. Germline V lookup: CDR1 LNHDA, CDR2 SQIVND (reference sequence). V trimming: 7 bases; J trimming: 6 bases; junction bases outside the gene matches: 10. For the CDR3, the DNA is TGTGCCAGTAAAGTCTCCGGGGGGGCCGCCGGGGAGCTGTTTTTT. This encodes CASKVSGGAAGELFF.

The chain joins TRBV5-1 to TRBJ1-2, with no clear D. V was cut by 0 bases and J by 1 base, with 4 bases left in between. Germline V lookup: CDR1 SGHRS, CDR2 YFSETQ. The CDR3 contains 13 residues. Here the CDR3 reads CASSLDGNYGYTF. For the CDR3, the DNA is TGCGCCAGCAGCTTGGACGGTAACTATGGCTACACCTTC.

The V call is TRBV13, the J call TRBJ2-7; 9 bases match TRBD1. There are 17 residues in the CDR3. V shed 5 bases and J 6 bases; nucleotides not matched to a gene: 17. CDR1 and CDR2 (germline): PRHDT, FYEKMQ (reference sequence). For the CDR3, the DNA is TGTGCCAGCAGCGTCCGGGGACAGGGTGCGGGGGTCTCCGAGCAGTACTTC. It translates to CASSVRGQGAGVSEQYF.

The chain is built from TRBV6-5 and TRBJ1-2; D ambiguous. The CDR3 covers 14 residues. Germline-derived CDR1 and CDR2 are MNHEY and SVGAGI. V lost 0 bases and J lost 0, with 5 bases in between. The DNA for the CDR3 is TGTGCCAGCAGTTACTCGGGCGCTAACTATGGCTACACCTTC. Residues: CASSYSGANYGYTF.

The V and J genes are TRBV27 and TRBJ1-5; D may be TRBD1 (6 bases). V lost 4 bases, J lost 4 bases, and 20 bases lay in between. This CDR3 has 17 residues. CDR1 is MNHEY and CDR2 is SMNVEV in the germline V gene (reference sequence). CDR3 sequence (DNA): TGTGCCAGCAGTTCTCGTTGGGGGGGCAGGAAAAATCAGCCCCAGCATTTT. It specifies CASSSRWGGRKNQPQHF.

With regard to this clone: A junction boundary mismatches the germline segment, possibly from a read error. The same CDR3 is also encoded by other DNA sequences in this sample. The chain uses TRBV10-2 and TRBJ1-1, with D tentatively TRBD1 (5 bases). The CDR3 spans 14 residues. In germline, CDR1 is WSHSY, CDR2 SAAADI. Written as DNA, the CDR3 is TGCGCCAGCAGTTGGCAGGGTTCAGGTACTGAAGCTTTCTTC. Translation: CASSWQGSGTEAFF.

This chain links TRBV7-2 with TRBJ2-3; TRBD2 matches 7 bases. With V trimmed by 1 base and J by 2 bases, 9 bases remained unmatched. Germline CDR1 and CDR2: SGHTA and FQGNSA. The CDR3 is made up of 17 amino acids. The CDR3 nucleotides are TGTGCCAGCAGCTTAGGAGTGCGGGGGAGCTCCACAGATACGCAGTATTTT. Translating it yields CASSLGVRGSSTDTQYF.

This sequence joins TRBV4-1 and TRBJ1-6; the D gene is possibly TRBD1 (5 bases). Trimming cost V 2 bases and J 6 bases, with 5 bases left between them. Germline V lookup: CDR1 MGHRA, CDR2 YSYEKL. The CDR3 contains 13 residues. The DNA of the CDR3 is TGCGCCAGCAGCCAACAGGGTAATTCACCCCTCCACTTT. Its translation: CASSQQGNSPLHF.

The J gene is TRBJ1-3, the V gene TRBV10-3, with D maybe TRBD1 (5 bases). This CDR3 has 18 residues. From germline, CDR1 is ENHRY and CDR2 SYGVKD. Trimming pared 0 bases from V and 0 bases from J, leaving 15 bases between. The CDR3 nucleotides read TGTGCCATCAGTGAGTCGATTGGGGCGGAAAACTCTGGAAACACCATATATTTT. Encoded protein: CAISESIGAENSGNTIYF.

CDR3: CASSWAGTSYEQYF. The CDR3 coding sequence is TGTGCCAGCAGCTGGGCCGGGACTAGCTACGAGCAGTACTTC. The V gene is TRBV5-5, the J gene TRBJ2-7, with 8 bases lining up with TRBD2. The length of the CDR3 is 14 residues. The germline gives CDR1 SGHKS, CDR2 YYEKEE (reference sequence). Trimming removed 3 bases from V and 3 bases from J; junction bases left unmatched: 5.

The V gene is TRBV4-2, the J gene TRBJ2-7; 11 bases are shared with TRBD2. This CDR3 region has 16 residues. Trimming took 0 bases from V and 3 from J; bases not matched to a gene: 4. Germline-derived CDR1 and CDR2 are LGHNA and YNFKEQ. CDR3 sequence reads: CASSQDVLAGGYEQYF. The CDR3 nucleotides read TGTGCCAGCAGCCAAGATGTTCTAGCGGGGGGCTACGAGCAGTACTTC.